Included here is one T cell receptor (beta chain) sequence, with context. This entry comes from a study of blood T cells in healthy people across ages. A minimum of 7 million PBMCs was isolated per sample. CDR1 is SGHRS and CDR2 is YFSETQ in the germline V gene. V was cut by 0 bases and J by 9 bases, with 13 bases left in between. The CDR3 spans 13 residues. A sample-barcoded 5' primer and a J-beta primer mix were used in a second PCR of roughly 7 to 11 cycles. TCRdb analysed the 5' RACE reads with MiXCR anew, one entry per CDR3 protein. The sample includes over 1,500,000 distinct CDR3 sequences, roughly 52% of them seen just once.

The receptor comes from a woman aged 40-49 years in good health. Sequencing used blood. The J gene is TRBJ2-7, the V gene TRBV5-1, with D unclear. The CDR3 DNA follows: TGCGCCAGCAGCTTGGCTGCTGATCGTGGGCAGTACTTC. It translates to CASSLAADRGQYF.